These T cell receptor beta chains were read from a single sample in a study of T-cell memory formation after mild COVID-19. TCRdb analysed the 5' RACE reads with MiXCR anew, one entry per CDR3 protein. The sample includes nearly 110,000 distinct CDR3 sequences, about a sixth of them seen just once. The sample comprised PBMCs or a T cell subset sorted from them (not recorded which). Source of these receptors: an adult woman who had mild COVID-19 (a few samples of this study predate the infection). Cell type and time point are not known. Both conserved end residues are part of each CDR3. D genes are given only for firm matches. The size field is filled for only some rows; it gives once, few, many or a size class.

clone_size	j_call	v_call	d_call	cdr3_length	cdr3_aa	cdr3_nt
NA	TRBJ1-1	TRBV11-3	TRBD1	17	CASRKREPGQGGTEAFF	TGTGCCAGCAGGAAGAGGGAACCAGGACAGGGAGGCACTGAAGCTTTCTTT
NA	TRBJ2-4	TRBV7-2	TRBD1	14	CASSFTGAGDIQYF	TGTGCCAGCAGCTTCACAGGGGCCGGGGACATTCAGTACTTC
few	TRBJ2-3	TRBV2	TRBD2	15	CASLPSGGARDTQYF	TGTGCCAGCCTGCCCAGCGGGGGGGCTCGGGATACGCAGTATTTT
NA	TRBJ2-7	TRBV29-1	NA	12	CSVVDQSYEQYF	TGCAGCGTTGTGGACCAATCCTACGAGCAGTACTTC
NA	TRBJ2-5	TRBV7-6	NA	13	CASSLGDLGTQYF	TGTGCCAGCAGCTTAGGAGACCTGGGGACCCAGTACTTC
few	TRBJ2-7	TRBV7-9	NA	14	CASHGDGRSYEQYF	TGTGCCAGTCACGGTGACGGGAGATCCTACGAGCAGTACTTC
NA	TRBJ2-1	TRBV6-5	NA	14	CASSYGGPVNEQFF	TGTGCCAGCAGTTACGGGGGCCCTGTGAATGAGCAGTTCTTC
NA	TRBJ1-1	TRBV5-1	TRBD1	18	CASSLYPLTQGLSTEAFF	TGCGCCAGCAGCTTGTATCCGTTGACACAGGGGTTGAGCACTGAAGCTTTCTTT
NA	TRBJ1-3	TRBV4-2	NA	16	CASSQPLPGIGNTIYF	TGTGCCAGCAGCCAGCCGCTTCCGGGGATCGGAAACACCATATATTTT
few	TRBJ2-2	TRBV24-1	TRBD1	13	CATSDSLGQPMFF	TGTGCCACCAGTGATTCATTGGGACAGCCGATGTTTTTT
few	TRBJ2-5	TRBV6-6	TRBD1	15	CASSPGQMYQETQYF	TGTGCCAGCAGTCCGGGACAGATGTACCAAGAGACCCAGTACTTC
few	TRBJ2-5	TRBV6-5	NA	13	CASSRQGRQTQYF	TGTGCCAGCAGCCGTCAAGGGAGGCAGACCCAGTACTTC
few	TRBJ2-1	TRBV2	TRBD2	17	CASSELTSGNSGNEQFF	TGTGCCAGCAGTGAATTGACTAGCGGGAACTCTGGCAATGAGCAGTTCTTC
NA	TRBJ1-2	TRBV19	NA	11	CASKGIYGYTF	TGTGCCAGTAAGGGAATCTATGGCTACACCTTC
NA	TRBJ2-3	TRBV4-1	TRBD2	19	CASSPPGLAGGHTPDTQYF	TGCGCCAGCAGTCCCCCGGGGCTAGCGGGGGGCCATACACCAGATACGCAGTATTTT
few	TRBJ2-1	TRBV5-1	NA	16	CASSPDLAGLRGEQFF	TGCGCCAGCAGCCCTGATCTAGCCGGACTTAGGGGTGAGCAGTTCTTC
few	TRBJ2-1	TRBV7-6	TRBD2	18	CASSLGILAGSSYNEQFF	TGTGCCAGCAGCTTAGGCATCCTAGCGGGCAGCTCCTACAATGAGCAGTTCTTC
NA	TRBJ2-1	TRBV20-1	NA	13	CSARVVDYNEQFF	TGCAGTGCTAGAGTGGTCGATTACAATGAGCAGTTCTTC
few	TRBJ2-1	TRBV7-7	NA	13	CASSLAPTGEQFF	TGTGCTAGCAGCTTAGCGCCGACCGGTGAGCAGTTCTTC
NA	TRBJ2-1	TRBV7-6	TRBD2	20	CASSLVPGLAGRSSYNEQFF	TGTGCCAGCAGCTTAGTCCCGGGACTAGCGGGGAGGAGCTCCTACAATGAGCAGTTCTTC
NA	TRBJ1-2	TRBV5-5	NA	10	CASSLDNYTF	TGTGCCAGCAGCTTGGATAACTACACCTTC